This record concerns one T cell receptor beta chain sequence. This entry comes from a study of blood T cell repertoires in COVID-19. In the study overall: From T cells, B-cell-depleted T cells, or PBMCs came the material, which was cDNA or gDNA.

Germline trimming cut 2 bases from V and 6 bases from J; bases unmatched to any gene: 11. The CDR3 runs 18 residues. The germline gives CDR1 MNHNS, CDR2 SASEGT. Data came from immunoSEQ multiplex PCR; TCRdb stores just in-frame clones and leaves some out. Here the sample spans 200,000 to 250,000 clones, about 84% being singletons. The material sequenced was PBMCs or T cells enriched from blood (not recorded which). The chain recombines TRBV6-1 with TRBJ1-6, with TRBD1 matching over 9 bases. The source of this sequence is a woman in her 40s with acute COVID-19. CDR3: CASSEYGTGISSNSPLHF. The CDR3, as DNA: TGTGCCAGCAGTGAATATGGGACAGGGATTTCCAGTAATTCACCCCTCCACTTT.